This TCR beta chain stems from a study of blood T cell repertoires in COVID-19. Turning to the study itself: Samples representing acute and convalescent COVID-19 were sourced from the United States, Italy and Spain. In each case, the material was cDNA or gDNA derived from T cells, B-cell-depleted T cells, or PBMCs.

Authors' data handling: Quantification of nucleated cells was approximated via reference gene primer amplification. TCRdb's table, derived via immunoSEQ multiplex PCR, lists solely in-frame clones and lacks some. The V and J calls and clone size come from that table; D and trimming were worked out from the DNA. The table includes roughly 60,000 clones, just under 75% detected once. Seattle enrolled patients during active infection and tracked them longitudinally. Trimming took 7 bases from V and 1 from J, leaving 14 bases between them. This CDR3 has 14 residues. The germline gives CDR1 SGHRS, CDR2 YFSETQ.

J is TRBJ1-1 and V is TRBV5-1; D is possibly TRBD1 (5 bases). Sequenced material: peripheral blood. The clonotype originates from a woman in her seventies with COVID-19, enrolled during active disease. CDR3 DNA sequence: TGCGCCAGCCGTGACAGAGCGCCGAACACTGAAGCTTTCTTT. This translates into CASRDRAPNTEAFF.